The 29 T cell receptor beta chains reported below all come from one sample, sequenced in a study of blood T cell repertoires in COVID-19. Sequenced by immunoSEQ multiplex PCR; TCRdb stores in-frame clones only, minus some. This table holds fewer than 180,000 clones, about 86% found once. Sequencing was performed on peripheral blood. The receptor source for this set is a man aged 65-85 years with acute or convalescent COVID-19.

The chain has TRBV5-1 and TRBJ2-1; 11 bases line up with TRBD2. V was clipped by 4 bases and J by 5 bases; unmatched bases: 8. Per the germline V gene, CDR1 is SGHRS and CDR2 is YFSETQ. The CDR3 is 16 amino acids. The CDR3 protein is CASSGTSGGRHNEQFF. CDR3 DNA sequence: TGCGCCAGCAGCGGGACTAGCGGAGGGAGACACAATGAGCAGTTCTTC.

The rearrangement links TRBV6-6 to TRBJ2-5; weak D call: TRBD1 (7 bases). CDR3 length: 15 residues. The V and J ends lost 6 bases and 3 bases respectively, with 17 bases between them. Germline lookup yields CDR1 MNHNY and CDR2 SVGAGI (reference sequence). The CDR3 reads CASSPWGDSKETQYF. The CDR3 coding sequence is TGTGCCAGCAGCCCCTGGGGGGACAGTAAAGAGACCCAGTACTTC.

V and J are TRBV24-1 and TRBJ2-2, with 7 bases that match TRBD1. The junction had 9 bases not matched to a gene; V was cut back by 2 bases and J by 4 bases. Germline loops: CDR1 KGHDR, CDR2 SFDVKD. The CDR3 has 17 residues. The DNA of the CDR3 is TGTGCCACCAGTGATTCATCGACAGGGCTGGGCACCGGGGAGCTGTTTTTT. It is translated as CATSDSSTGLGTGELFF.

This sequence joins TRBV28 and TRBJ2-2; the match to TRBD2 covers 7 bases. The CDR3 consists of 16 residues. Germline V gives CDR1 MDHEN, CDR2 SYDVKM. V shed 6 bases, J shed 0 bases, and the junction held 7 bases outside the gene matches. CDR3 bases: TGTGCCAGCAGACTCCGACTAGCTGCGAACACCGGGGAGCTGTTTTTT. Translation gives CASRLRLAANTGELFF. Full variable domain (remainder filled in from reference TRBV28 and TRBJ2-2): DVKVTQSSRYLVKRTGEKVFLECVQDMDHENMFWYRQDPGLGLRLIYFSYDVKMKEKGDIPEGYSVSREKKERFSLILESASTNQTSMYLCASRLRLAANTGELFFGEGSRLTVL.

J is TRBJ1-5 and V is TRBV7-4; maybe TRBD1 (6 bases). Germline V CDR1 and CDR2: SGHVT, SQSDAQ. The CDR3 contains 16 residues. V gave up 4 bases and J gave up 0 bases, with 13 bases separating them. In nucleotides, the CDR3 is TGTGCCAGCAGCTGGGACAAGACTTATAGCAATCAGCCCCAGCATTTT. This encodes CASSWDKTYSNQPQHF.

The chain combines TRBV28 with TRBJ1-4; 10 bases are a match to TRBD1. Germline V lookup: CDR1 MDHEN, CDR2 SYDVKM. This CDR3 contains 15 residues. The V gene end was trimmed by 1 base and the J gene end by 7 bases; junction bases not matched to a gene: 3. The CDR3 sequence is CASSLSTGGFEKLFF. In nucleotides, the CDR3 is TGTGCCAGCAGTTTATCGACAGGGGGCTTTGAAAAACTGTTTTTT. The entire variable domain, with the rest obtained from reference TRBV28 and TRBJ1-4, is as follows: DVKVTQSSRYLVKRTGEKVFLECVQDMDHENMFWYRQDPGLGLRLIYFSYDVKMKEKGDIPEGYSVSREKKERFSLILESASTNQTSMYLCASSLSTGGFEKLFFGSGTQLSVL.

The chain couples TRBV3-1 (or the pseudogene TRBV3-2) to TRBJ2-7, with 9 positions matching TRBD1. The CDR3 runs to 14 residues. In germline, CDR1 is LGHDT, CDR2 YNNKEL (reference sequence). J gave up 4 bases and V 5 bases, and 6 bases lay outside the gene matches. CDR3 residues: CASSSTGGRYEQYF. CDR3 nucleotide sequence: TGTGCCAGCAGCTCGACAGGGGGGCGGTACGAGCAGTACTTC.

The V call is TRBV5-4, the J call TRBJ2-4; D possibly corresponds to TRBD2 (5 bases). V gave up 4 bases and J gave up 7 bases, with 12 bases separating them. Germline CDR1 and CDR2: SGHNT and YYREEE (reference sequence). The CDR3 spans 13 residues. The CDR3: CASSPGKRNIQYF. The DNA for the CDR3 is TGTGCCAGCAGCCCGGGGAAGCGGAACATTCAGTACTTC.

This chain's CDR3 is CASSRSTDTQYF. The CDR3 bases are TGTGCCAGCAGCCGTAGTACAGATACGCAGTATTTT. The V gene is TRBV7-8, the J gene TRBJ2-3; D unclear. The CDR3 sequence is 12 residues long. Germline V gene sequence: CDR1 SGHVS, CDR2 FQNEAQ. V lost 5 bases to trimming and J lost 3 bases, with 6 bases between them.

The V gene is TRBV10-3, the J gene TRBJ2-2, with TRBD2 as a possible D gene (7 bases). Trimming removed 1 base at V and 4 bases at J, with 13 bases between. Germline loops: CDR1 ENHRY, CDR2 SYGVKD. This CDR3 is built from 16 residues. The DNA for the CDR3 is TGTGCCATCAGTGAGTGGGGGGGGCGTGTCACCGGGGAGCTGTTTTTT. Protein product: CAISEWGGRVTGELFF.

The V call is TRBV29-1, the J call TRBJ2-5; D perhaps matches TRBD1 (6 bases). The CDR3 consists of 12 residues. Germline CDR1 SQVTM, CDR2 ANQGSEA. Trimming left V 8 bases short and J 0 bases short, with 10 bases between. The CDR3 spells CSWQGYQETQYF. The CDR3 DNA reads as TGCAGCTGGCAGGGGTACCAAGAGACCCAGTACTTC.

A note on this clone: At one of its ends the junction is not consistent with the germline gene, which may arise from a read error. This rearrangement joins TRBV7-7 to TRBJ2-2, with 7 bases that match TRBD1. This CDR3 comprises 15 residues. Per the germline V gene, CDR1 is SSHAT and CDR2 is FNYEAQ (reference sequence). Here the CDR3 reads CASSQGQPGTGELFF. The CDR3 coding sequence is TGTGCTAGCAGCCAGGGACAGCCTGGGACCGGGGAGCTGTTTTTT.

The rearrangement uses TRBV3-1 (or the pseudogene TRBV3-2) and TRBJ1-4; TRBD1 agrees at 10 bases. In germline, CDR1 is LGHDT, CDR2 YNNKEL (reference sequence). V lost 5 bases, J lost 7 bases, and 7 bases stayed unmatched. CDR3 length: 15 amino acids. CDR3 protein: CASSSTGTGAEKLFF. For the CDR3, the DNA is TGTGCCAGCAGCTCAACCGGGACAGGGGCTGAAAAACTGTTTTTT.

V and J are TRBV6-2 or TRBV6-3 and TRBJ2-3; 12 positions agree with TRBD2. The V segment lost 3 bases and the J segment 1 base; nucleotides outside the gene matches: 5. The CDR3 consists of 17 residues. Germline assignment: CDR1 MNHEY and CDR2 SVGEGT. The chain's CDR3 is CASSYSTSGSGTDTQYF. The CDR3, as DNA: TGTGCCAGCAGTTATTCGACTAGCGGGAGCGGCACAGATACGCAGTATTTT.

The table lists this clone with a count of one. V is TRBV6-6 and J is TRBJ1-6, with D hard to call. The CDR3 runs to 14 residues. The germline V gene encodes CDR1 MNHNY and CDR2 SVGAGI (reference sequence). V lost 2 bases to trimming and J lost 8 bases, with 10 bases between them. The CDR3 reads CASSYGGKDSPLHF. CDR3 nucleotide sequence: TGTGCCAGCAGTTACGGAGGGAAGGATTCACCCCTCCACTTT.

DNA for the CDR3: TGTGCCAGCAGCTTGGCACTAGCGGGAAGCTCTGGGGCCAACGTCCTGACTTTC. Protein: CASSLALAGSSGANVLTF. The chain links TRBV5-5 to TRBJ2-6; 10 positions agree with TRBD2. After removal of 0 bases from V and 0 bases from J, the junction contained 3 bases not matched to a gene. The germline V gene has CDR1 SGHKS and CDR2 YYEKEE (reference sequence). The CDR3 covers 18 residues.

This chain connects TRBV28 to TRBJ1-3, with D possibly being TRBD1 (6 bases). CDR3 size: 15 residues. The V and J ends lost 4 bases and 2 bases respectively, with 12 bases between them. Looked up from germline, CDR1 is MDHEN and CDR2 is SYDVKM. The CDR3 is CASSSTGFTGNTIYF. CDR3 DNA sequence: TGTGCCAGCAGTTCGACAGGATTTACTGGAAACACCATATATTTT.

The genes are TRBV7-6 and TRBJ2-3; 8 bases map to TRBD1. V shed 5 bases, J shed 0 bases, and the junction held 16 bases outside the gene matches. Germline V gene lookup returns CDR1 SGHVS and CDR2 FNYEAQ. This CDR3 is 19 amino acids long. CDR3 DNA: TGTGCCAGCAGCCCCCCCGGGACAGGTTTTCAGCGGAGCACAGATACGCAGTATTTT. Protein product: CASSPPGTGFQRSTDTQYF.

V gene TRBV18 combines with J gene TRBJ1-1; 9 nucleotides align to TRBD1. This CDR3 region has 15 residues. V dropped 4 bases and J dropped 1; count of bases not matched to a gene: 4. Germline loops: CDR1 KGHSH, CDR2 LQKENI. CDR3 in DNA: TGTGCCAGCTCACGGGACAGGGCTGAGAACACTGAAGCTTTCTTT. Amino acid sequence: CASSRDRAENTEAFF.

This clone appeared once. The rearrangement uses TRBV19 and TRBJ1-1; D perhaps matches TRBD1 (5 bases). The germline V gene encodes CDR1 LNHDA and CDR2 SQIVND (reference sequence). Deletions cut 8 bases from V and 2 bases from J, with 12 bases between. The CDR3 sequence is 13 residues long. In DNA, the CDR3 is TGTGCCAGTGGGGGACTGATCAACACTGAAGCTTTCTTT. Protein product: CASGGLINTEAFF.

For the CDR3, the DNA is TGTGCCAGTAGCCTTCATCCGGGACAGAGCTTCAATCAGCCCCAGCATTTT. Protein product: CASSLHPGQSFNQPQHF. The chain uses TRBV19 and TRBJ1-5; 7 bases are shared with TRBD1. Germline CDR1 and CDR2: LNHDA and SQIVND (reference sequence). This CDR3 region has 17 residues. V lost 6 bases and J lost 3; bases outside the gene matches: 14.

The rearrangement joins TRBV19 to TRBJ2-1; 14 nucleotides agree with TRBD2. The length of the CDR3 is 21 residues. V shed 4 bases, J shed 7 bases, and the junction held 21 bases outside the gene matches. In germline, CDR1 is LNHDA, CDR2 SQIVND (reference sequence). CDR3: CASSTGHRVLSGTSGRNEQFF. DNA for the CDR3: TGTGCCAGTAGTACAGGACACCGGGTACTCTCCGGGACTAGCGGGAGAAATGAGCAGTTCTTC.

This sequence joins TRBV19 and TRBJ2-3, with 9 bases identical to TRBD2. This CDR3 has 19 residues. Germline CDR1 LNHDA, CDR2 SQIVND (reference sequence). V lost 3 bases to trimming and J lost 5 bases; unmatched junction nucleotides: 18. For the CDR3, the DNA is TGTGCCAGTAGTATGTCGGGCCTAGCGGGACTCCCGTGGGGAGATACGCAGTATTTT. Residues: CASSMSGLAGLPWGDTQYF. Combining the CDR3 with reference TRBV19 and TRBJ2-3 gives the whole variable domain DGGITQSPKYLFRKEGQNVTLSCEQNLNHDAMYWYRQDPGQGLRLIYYSQIVNDFQKGDIAEGYSVSREKKESFPLTVTSAQKNPTAFYLCASSMSGLAGLPWGDTQYFGPGTRLTVL.

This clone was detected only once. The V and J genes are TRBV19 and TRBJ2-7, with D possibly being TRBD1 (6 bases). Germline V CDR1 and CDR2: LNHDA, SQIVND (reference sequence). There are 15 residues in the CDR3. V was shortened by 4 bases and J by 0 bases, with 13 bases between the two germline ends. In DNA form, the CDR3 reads TGTGCCAGTAGTACCATGAGGACAGTCTCCTACGAGCAGTACTTC. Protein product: CASSTMRTVSYEQYF.

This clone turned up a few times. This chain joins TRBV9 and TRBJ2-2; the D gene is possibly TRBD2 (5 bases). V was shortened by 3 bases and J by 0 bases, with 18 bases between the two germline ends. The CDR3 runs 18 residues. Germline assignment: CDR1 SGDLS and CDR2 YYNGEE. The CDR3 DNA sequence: TGTGCCAGCAGCGCCCGGATCAGCGGAGCGACGAACACCGGGGAGCTGTTTTTT. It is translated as CASSARISGATNTGELFF. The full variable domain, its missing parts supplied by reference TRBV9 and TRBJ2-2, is DSGVTQTPKHLITATGQRVTLRCSPRSGDLSVYWYQQSLDQGLQFLIQYYNGEERAKGNILERFSAQQFPDLHSELNLSSLELGDSALYFCASSARISGATNTGELFFGEGSRLTVL.

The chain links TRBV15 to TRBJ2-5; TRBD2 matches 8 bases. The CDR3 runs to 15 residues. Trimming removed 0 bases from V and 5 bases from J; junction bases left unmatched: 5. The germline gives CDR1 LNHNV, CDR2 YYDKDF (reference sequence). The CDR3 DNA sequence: TGTGCCACCAGCAGAGACGGGAGGGCCTTGGAGACCCAGTACTTC. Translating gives CATSRDGRALETQYF.

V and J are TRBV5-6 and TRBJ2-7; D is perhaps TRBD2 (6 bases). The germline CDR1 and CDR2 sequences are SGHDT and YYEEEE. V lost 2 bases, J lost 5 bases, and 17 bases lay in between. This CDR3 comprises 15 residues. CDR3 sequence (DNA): TGTGCCAGCAGCTTTCGTGGGGCAGGGAGGAACGAGCAGTACTTC. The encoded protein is CASSFRGAGRNEQYF. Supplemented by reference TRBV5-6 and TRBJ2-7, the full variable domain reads DAGVTQSPTHLIKTRGQQVTLRCSPKSGHDTVSWYQQALGQGPQFIFQYYEEEERQRGNFPDRFSGHQFPNYSSELNVNALLLGDSALYLCASSFRGAGRNEQYFGPGTRLTVT.

The CDR3 region is CASSVAQGGTEAFF. The CDR3 DNA reads as TGTGCCAGCAGCGTAGCCCAGGGTGGCACTGAAGCTTTCTTT. The chain couples TRBV9 to TRBJ1-1, with D possibly being TRBD1 (5 bases). Germline lookup yields CDR1 SGDLS and CDR2 YYNGEE. Trimming pared 0 bases from V and 4 bases from J, leaving 10 bases between. CDR3 size: 14 residues.

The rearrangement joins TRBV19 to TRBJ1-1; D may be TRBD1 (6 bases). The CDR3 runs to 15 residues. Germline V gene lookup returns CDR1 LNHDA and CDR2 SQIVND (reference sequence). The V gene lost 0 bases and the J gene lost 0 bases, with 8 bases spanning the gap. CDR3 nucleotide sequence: TGTGCCAGTAGTATAGACGGACAGTTGAACACTGAAGCTTTCTTT. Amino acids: CASSIDGQLNTEAFF.